Shown below are 8 T cell receptor beta chains from a single sample sequenced in a study of blood T cell repertoires in COVID-19. This table comes from immunoSEQ multiplex PCR, and its TCRdb copy is limited to in-frame clones, with some not included. Of under 350,000 clones detected, 89% appear once; the ten largest clones hold approximately 1.8%. Sequenced input: peripheral blood. These receptors originate from a woman in her twenties or thirties with COVID-19, enrolled during active disease.

The chain employs TRBV5-4 and TRBJ1-5, with TRBD1 matching 7 bases. Germline V gene sequence: CDR1 SGHNT, CDR2 YYREEE (reference sequence). The CDR3 runs 13 residues. Trimming at V came to 4 bases and at J to 6 bases, leaving 4 bases not matched to a gene. The CDR3 bases are TGTGCCAGCAGCCTCGAGGGGGCTCAGCCCCAGCATTTT. Residues: CASSLEGAQPQHF.

The rearrangement links TRBV9 to TRBJ1-1; D call uncertain. This CDR3 region has 15 residues. Trimming pared 0 bases from V and 1 base from J, leaving 10 bases between. Looked up from germline, CDR1 is SGDLS and CDR2 is YYNGEE. CDR3 residues: CASSVDQNQNTEAFF. The CDR3 DNA is TGTGCCAGCAGCGTAGATCAGAACCAGAACACTGAAGCTTTCTTT.

V usage is TRBV7-9 and J usage is TRBJ1-2; D possibly corresponds to TRBD1 (5 bases). Trimming removed 6 bases from V and 0 bases from J, with 11 bases in between. The CDR3 has 14 amino acids. Per the germline V gene, CDR1 is SEHNR and CDR2 is FQNEAQ (reference sequence). The CDR3 bases are TGTGCCAGCAGTCCGACAGAAGCTAACTATGGCTACACCTTC. This gives the protein CASSPTEANYGYTF. The full variable domain, rest sourced from reference TRBV7-9 and TRBJ1-2, is DTGVSQNPRHKITKRGQNVTFRCDPISEHNRLYWYRQTLGQGPEFLTYFQNEAQLEKSRLLSDRFSAERPKGSFSTLEIQRTEQGDSAMYLCASSPTEANYGYTFGSGTRLTVV.

This chain uses TRBV18 with TRBJ1-2; 11 bases map to TRBD1. Germline assignment: CDR1 KGHSH and CDR2 LQKENI. This CDR3 comprises 15 residues. V trimming: 6 bases; J trimming: 5 bases; junction bases outside the gene matches: 8. The CDR3 region is CASSPGTGGHYGYTF. The CDR3, as DNA: TGTGCCAGCTCGCCTGGGACAGGGGGGCATTATGGCTACACCTTC.

The chain recombines TRBV5-4 with TRBJ1-6, with D hard to call. The germline V gene encodes CDR1 SGHNT and CDR2 YYREEE (reference sequence). This CDR3 spans 13 amino acids. V lost 5 bases and J 10 bases, leaving 13 bases between the germline ends. CDR3 nucleotide sequence: TGTGCCAGCAGTCTTTCCCCCGGGTCACCCCTCCACTTT. Protein product: CASSLSPGSPLHF.

CDR3 loop: CASRISPLILRGNQPQHF. CDR3 bases: TGTGCCAGCCGTATATCACCCCTAATCCTGAGGGGCAATCAGCCCCAGCATTTT. The chain joins TRBV2 to TRBJ1-5; no firm D call. Germline V gene lookup returns CDR1 SNHLY and CDR2 FYNNEI. The CDR3 runs to 18 residues. The ends were cut back, 8 bases at V and 2 bases at J, with 25 bases in the middle.

This clone was picked up one time. The chain employs TRBV6-5 and TRBJ2-1; 11 bases map to TRBD1. J was trimmed by 5 bases and V by 5 bases; bases with no gene match: 5. This CDR3 region has 15 residues. Germline CDR1 is MNHEY and CDR2 is SVGAGI. The CDR3 spells CASSTDRGRNNEQFF. Here the CDR3 DNA reads TGTGCCAGCAGTACGGACAGGGGGCGCAACAATGAGCAGTTCTTC.

A word on this clone: The sample has other DNA sequences that encode this CDR3 too. This CDR3 reads CSASLGQGYGYTF. The CDR3 region has the DNA TGCAGTGCTAGTTTGGGACAGGGCTATGGCTACACCTTC. The rearrangement joins TRBV20-1 to TRBJ1-2; TRBD1 matches at 9 bases. Germline CDR1 reads DFQATT; CDR2 reads SNEGSKA (reference sequence). The CDR3 consists of 13 residues. Unmatched junction bases numbered 3, after V lost 3 bases and J lost 4 bases.